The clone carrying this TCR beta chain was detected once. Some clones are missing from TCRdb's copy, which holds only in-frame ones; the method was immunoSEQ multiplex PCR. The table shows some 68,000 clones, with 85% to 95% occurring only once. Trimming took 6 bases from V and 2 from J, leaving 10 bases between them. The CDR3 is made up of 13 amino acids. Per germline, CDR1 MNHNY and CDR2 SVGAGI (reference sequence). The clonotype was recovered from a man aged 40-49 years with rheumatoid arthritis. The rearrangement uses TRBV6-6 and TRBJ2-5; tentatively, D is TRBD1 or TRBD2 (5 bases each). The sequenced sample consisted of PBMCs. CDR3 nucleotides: TGTGCCAGCAGGTTCGGGGCTCAAGAGACCCAGTACTTC. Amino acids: CASRFGAQETQYF.